One and the same sample provided the 12 T cell receptor beta chains below, sequenced in a study of T-cell memory formation after mild COVID-19. TCRdb passed the 5' RACE reads through MiXCR, listing each CDR3 protein once. The sample includes 550,000 to 600,000 distinct CDR3 sequences, 17% of them seen just once. Sequencing was carried out using PBMCs or a T cell subset sorted from them (not recorded which). These receptors came from an adult woman who had mild COVID-19 (a few samples of this study predate the infection). Cell type and time point are not known.

This clonotype was counted a few times. V gene TRBV5-1 combines with J gene TRBJ2-7; TRBD1 agrees at 7 bases. Germline CDR1 and CDR2: SGHRS and YFSETQ. The CDR3 runs to 16 residues. The ends lost 4 bases at V and 9 bases at J; junction bases unmatched: 19. CDR3 nucleotide sequence: TGCGCCAGCAGCGAAGAGTGGGGACAGCGCCTAGATGGGCAGTACTTC. This codes for CASSEEWGQRLDGQYF.

This chain connects TRBV13 to TRBJ1-1, with unresolved D. V was pared by 5 bases and J by 0 bases, with 7 bases between. The CDR3 totals 13 residues. Germline V gene data show CDR1 as PRHDT and CDR2 as FYEKMQ (reference sequence). The CDR3 nucleotides are TGTGCCAGCAGCCACCGGCTGAACACTGAAGCTTTCTTT. This sequence encodes CASSHRLNTEAFF.

This chain uses TRBV25-1 with TRBJ1-1, with D perhaps matching TRBD1 (6 bases). The V and J ends lost 3 bases and 5 bases respectively, with 10 bases between them. The CDR3 runs 13 residues. Germline assignment: CDR1 MGHDK and CDR2 SYGVNS. The CDR3: CASSDGGRTEAFF. The CDR3 DNA reads as TGTGCCAGCAGTGACGGGGGCCGGACTGAAGCTTTCTTT.

This clonotype was recorded at least ten times. This sequence joins TRBV4-2 and TRBJ1-6, with a possible D match to TRBD1 (5 bases). V was trimmed by 6 bases and J by 7 bases, leaving 13 bases between them. Germline CDR1 is LGHNA and CDR2 is YNFKEQ. The CDR3 runs 14 residues. CDR3 region: CASSPGTENSPLHF. CDR3 coding DNA: TGTGCCAGCAGTCCCGGGACGGAGAATTCACCCCTCCACTTT.

Points on this clonotype: This clone may be a read error of a much larger clone one base away. The chain has TRBV11-2 and TRBJ1-1; D call uncertain. CDR1 SGHAT and CDR2 FQNNGV come from the germline V gene. V was shortened by 2 bases and J by 1 base, with 5 bases between the two germline ends. The CDR3 loop spans 13 amino acids. CDR3 nucleotides: TGTGCCAGCAGCTTAATCTGGAACACTGAAGCTTTCTTT. Translated, it gives CASSLIWNTEAFF.

The CDR3 sequence is CASSPWGSSYEQYF. The CDR3 nucleotides are TGTGCCAGCAGTCCTTGGGGGAGCTCCTACGAGCAGTACTTC. This rearrangement joins TRBV6-2 or TRBV6-3 to TRBJ2-7; TRBD1 or TRBD2 may be the D gene (5 bases each). The CDR3 consists of 14 residues. V shed 5 bases and J shed 0 bases, with 11 bases lying between them. CDR1 MNHEY and CDR2 SVGEGT come from the germline V gene.

This clonotype was seen only a few times. The V call is TRBV6-5, the J call TRBJ2-1; D may correspond to TRBD1 or TRBD2 (6 bases each). CDR1 MNHEY and CDR2 SVGAGI come from the germline V gene. This CDR3 region has 13 residues. V lost 2 bases to trimming and J lost 9 bases, with 11 bases between them. In DNA, the CDR3 is TGTGCCAGCAGTTACGAGGGGGGAGGTGAGCAGTTCTTC. Protein product: CASSYEGGGEQFF.

This clonotype was seen more than once but under ten times. V gene TRBV30 combines with J gene TRBJ2-5; TRBD1 agrees at 12 bases. The CDR3 runs 15 residues. The V segment lost 4 bases and the J segment 4 bases; nucleotides outside the gene matches: 7. The germline V gene encodes CDR1 GTSNPN and CDR2 SVGIG (reference sequence). The CDR3 nucleotides are TGTGCCTGGATGGGACAGGGGGCTCTGGGAGAGACCCAGTACTTC. Translating gives CAWMGQGALGETQYF.

This chain links TRBV7-9 with TRBJ2-7; TRBD2 matches 7 bases. This CDR3 region has 17 residues. V was pared by 3 bases and J by 7 bases, with 18 bases of the junction left unmatched. Germline V lookup: CDR1 SEHNR, CDR2 FQNEAQ (reference sequence). The CDR3: CASSFPQPRGELGEQYF. The CDR3 DNA reads as TGTGCCAGCAGCTTCCCCCAACCTCGGGGGGAACTGGGGGAGCAGTACTTC.

This clonotype was observed a few times. The chain employs TRBV19 and TRBJ1-1; 8 bases line up with TRBD1. The CDR3 contains 17 residues. Germline trimming cut 5 bases from V and 3 bases from J; bases unmatched to any gene: 14. CDR1 is LNHDA and CDR2 is SQIVND in the germline V gene (reference sequence). CDR3 bases: TGTGCCAGTAGTCCCCGGGACAGGTTTAGGTCGGACACTGAAGCTTTCTTT. Encoded protein: CASSPRDRFRSDTEAFF.

The chain joins TRBV9 to TRBJ2-3; 8 positions match TRBD2. Germline CDR1 and CDR2: SGDLS and YYNGEE. After removal of 5 bases from V and 4 bases from J, the junction contained 9 bases not matched to a gene. The CDR3 is made up of 15 amino acids. The CDR3 DNA sequence: TGTGCCAGCAGTGACGACGGGGGGGGAGCAGATACGCAGTATTTT. Amino acids: CASSDDGGGADTQYF.

The rearrangement uses TRBV7-9 and TRBJ2-1; a possible D gene is TRBD2 (5 bases). Trimming shortened V by 4 bases and J by 3 bases, and 10 bases separated the two germline ends. Looked up from germline, CDR1 is SEHNR and CDR2 is FQNEAQ (reference sequence). CDR3 length: 14 amino acids. The CDR3: CASSSDDYYNEQFF. CDR3 sequence (DNA): TGTGCCAGCAGCTCAGACGACTACTACAATGAGCAGTTCTTC.